Below are 4 T cell receptor beta chains sequenced from a single sample in a study of cytomegalovirus exposure and HLA in healthy donors. Clones were read by immunoSEQ multiplex PCR, and TCRdb kept only the in-frame ones, dropping some. Found here are 220,000 or so clones, about 89% of them singletons; the top ten hold 1.1%. The sequencing input was PBMCs. The source is a woman aged 18-35 years in good health and CMV-seronegative.

This chain joins TRBV11-3 and TRBJ2-7; possibly TRBD1 for D (6 bases). V was pared by 3 bases and J by 5 bases, with 14 bases between. Germline lookup yields CDR1 SGHNT and CDR2 YENEEA. The CDR3 totals 14 residues. The chain's CDR3 is CASSFGQYGDEQYF. DNA of the CDR3: TGTGCCAGCAGCTTCGGACAGTACGGAGACGAGCAGTACTTC.

The genes are TRBV6-1 and TRBJ1-1, with D possibly matching TRBD1 (6 bases). V was clipped by 2 bases and J by 1 base, with 17 bases between them. Germline loops: CDR1 MNHNS, CDR2 SASEGT. This CDR3 contains 17 residues. CDR3 sequence: CASSEFSGTKANTEAFF. CDR3 nucleotides: TGTGCCAGCAGTGAATTCTCGGGGACAAAAGCGAACACTGAAGCTTTCTTT.

The gene calls are TRBV29-1 and TRBJ2-6, with 9 bases lining up with TRBD1. Germline lookup yields CDR1 SQVTM and CDR2 ANQGSEA. CDR3 size: 15 residues. Trimming removed 4 bases from V and 2 bases from J; junction bases left unmatched: 3. CDR3 residues: CSVGTGVTGANVLTF. The CDR3 bases are TGCAGCGTTGGGACAGGGGTGACTGGGGCCAACGTCCTGACTTTC.

This rearrangement joins TRBV28 to TRBJ2-3, with 8 bases that match TRBD2. J lost 1 base, V lost 9 bases, and 6 bases had no gene match. The V gene's germline CDR1 is MDHEN and CDR2 SYDVKM. The CDR3 sequence is 14 residues long. The DNA of the CDR3 is TGTGCCAGTGAAGAGACTAGCGGCACAGATACGCAGTATTTT. It encodes CASEETSGTDTQYF.